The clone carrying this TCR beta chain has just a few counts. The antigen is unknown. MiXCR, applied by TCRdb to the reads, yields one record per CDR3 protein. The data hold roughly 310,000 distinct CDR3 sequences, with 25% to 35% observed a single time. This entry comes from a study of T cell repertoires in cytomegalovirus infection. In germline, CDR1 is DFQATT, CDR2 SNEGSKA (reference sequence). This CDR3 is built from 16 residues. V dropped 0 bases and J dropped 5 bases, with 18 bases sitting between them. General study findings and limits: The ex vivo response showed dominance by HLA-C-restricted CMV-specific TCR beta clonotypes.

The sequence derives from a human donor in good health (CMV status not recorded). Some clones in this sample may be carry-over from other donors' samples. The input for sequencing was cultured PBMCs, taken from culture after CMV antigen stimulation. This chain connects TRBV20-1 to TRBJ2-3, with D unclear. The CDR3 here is CSARDPHGLVEDTQYF. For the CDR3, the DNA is TGCAGTGCTAGAGACCCCCATGGGTTGGTGGAAGATACGCAGTATTTT.